The text below deals with one T cell receptor beta chain. This sample is drawn from a study of blood T cells in healthy people across ages. The use of a sample-barcoded 5' primer and a J-beta primer mix characterized a second PCR of roughly 6 to 11 cycles. The template-switch adaptor, which had 12 random nucleotides, put a tag on each cDNA molecule. MiXCR, applied by TCRdb to the 5' RACE reads, yields one record per CDR3 protein. This sample has fewer than 750,000 distinct CDR3 sequences, with over 40% found just once. The CDR3 runs to 13 residues. Deletions cut 1 base from V and 5 bases from J, with 6 bases between. Looked up from germline, CDR1 is MNHNY and CDR2 is SVGAGI (reference sequence).

This chain links TRBV6-6 with TRBJ2-1; D not certain. Sequenced input: blood. The receptor comes from a woman of 80 years or more in good health. CDR3 nucleotide sequence: TGTGCCAGCAGTTACTTATCGGACAATGAGCAGTTCTTC. Translated: CASSYLSDNEQFF.